This TCR beta chain was retrieved from a study of T cell repertoires in cytomegalovirus infection (dated by TCRdb to the late 2010s). The study in broad terms: Recently identified HLA-C-restricted CMV epitopes, whose presentation resists viral immunomodulation, were targeted by peptide stimulations together with well-studied HLA-B-restricted epitopes. The HLA type of each donor mattered for the analysis, because public TCR beta signatures pointed to carriage of CMV infection along with the matching HLA type. Broader findings and caveats from the paper: The ex vivo response was dominated by HLA-C-restricted CMV-specific TCR beta clonotypes, and the single most frequent clonotype in two of eight donors was supplied by these HLA-C-restricted clonotypes. Cumulative frequency of public TCR beta family members discriminated carriers of CMV infection plus the relevant HLA type in this cohort and an independent approximately 370-donor cohort.

Comment on this clonotype: This clone's antigen is unknown. Qualities for individual bases were not recorded, and no much larger clone is one base off.

The listed sequencing device is Illumina HiSeq 1500. TCRdb trimmed the raw reads at Q25, called clones with MiXCR and kept productive beta chains. Each CDR3 protein appears once, grouped with its most common genes and DNA. The sample records 100,000 or so distinct CDR3 sequences, approximately 45% of which are singletons. The ten largest clones capture less than 80% of the sample. The meaning of the sample's treatment or condition label: in vitro stimulation with specific CMV peptide epitopes to enrich CMV-specific T cells. The CDR3 numbers 18 residues from cysteine through phenylalanine. Here the CDR3 DNA is all that survives: 54 bases in frame from base 1. V is pruned by 0 bases and J by 0 bases, leaving 4 bases of the junction without a gene match. In the germline V gene, CDR1 corresponds to SGHVS and CDR2 to FNYEAQ.

The rearrangement joined TRBV7-6 to TRBJ2-2, and 10 junction bases match TRBD2. The origin of this receptor is a human donor in good health (CMV status not recorded). Some clones in this sample may be carry-over from other donors' samples. Material: CD8+ T cells from cultured PBMCs, obtained from culture after CMV antigen stimulation. The CDR3 region: CASSLASGLAANTGELFF. DNA sequence: TGTGCCAGCAGCTTAGCATCAGGACTAGCGGCGAACACCGGGGAGCTGTTTTTT.